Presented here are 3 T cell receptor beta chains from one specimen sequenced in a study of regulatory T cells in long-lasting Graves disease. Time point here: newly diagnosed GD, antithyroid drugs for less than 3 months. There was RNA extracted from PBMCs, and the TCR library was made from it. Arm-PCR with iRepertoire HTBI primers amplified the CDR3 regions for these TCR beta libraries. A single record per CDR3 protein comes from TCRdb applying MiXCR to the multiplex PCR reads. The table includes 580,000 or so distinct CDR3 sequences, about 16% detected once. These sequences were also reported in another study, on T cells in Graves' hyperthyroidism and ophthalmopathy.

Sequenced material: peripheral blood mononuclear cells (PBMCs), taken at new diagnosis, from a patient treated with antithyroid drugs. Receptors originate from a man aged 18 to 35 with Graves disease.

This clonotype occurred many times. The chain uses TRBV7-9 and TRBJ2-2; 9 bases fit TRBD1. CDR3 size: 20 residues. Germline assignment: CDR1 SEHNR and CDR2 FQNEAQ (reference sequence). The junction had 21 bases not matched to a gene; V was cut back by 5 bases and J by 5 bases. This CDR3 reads CASSRNRLPPDRGGTGELFF. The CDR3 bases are TGTGCCAGCAGCCGAAACCGGCTACCTCCGGACAGGGGAGGAACCGGGGAGCTGTTTTTT.

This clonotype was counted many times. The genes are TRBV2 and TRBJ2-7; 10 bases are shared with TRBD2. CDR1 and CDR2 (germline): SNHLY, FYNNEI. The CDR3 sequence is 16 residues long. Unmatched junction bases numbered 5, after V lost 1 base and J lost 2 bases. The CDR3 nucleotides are TGTGCCAGCAGTGAAGTTAGCGGGAGGTACGCCTACGAGCAGTACTTC. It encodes CASSEVSGRYAYEQYF.

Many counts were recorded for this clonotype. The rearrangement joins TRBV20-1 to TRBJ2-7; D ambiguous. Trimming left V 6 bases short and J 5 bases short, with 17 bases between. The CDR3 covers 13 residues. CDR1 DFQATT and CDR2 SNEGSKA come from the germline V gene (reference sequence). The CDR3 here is CSAPGSRPHEQYF. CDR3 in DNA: TGCAGTGCCCCTGGCTCCCGTCCTCACGAGCAGTACTTC.